The entry below describes one T cell receptor beta chain. Its antigen remains unidentified. Germline V gene data show CDR1 as SGHAT and CDR2 as FQNNGV. J gave up 4 bases and V 6 bases, and 7 bases lay outside the gene matches. This CDR3 is built from 15 residues. This entry comes from a study of T cell repertoires in cytomegalovirus infection. Study context: The authors used CMV epitopes that were HLA-C-restricted (recently identified) and HLA-B-restricted (well studied). Matching HLA type and CMV infection were both indicated by public TCR beta signatures. Study-level findings and limits: Cumulated frequencies of public TCR beta families served to identify carriers of CMV plus the relevant HLA. Clonotypes of TCR beta that were HLA-C-restricted and CMV-specific dominated the ex vivo response.

A single record per CDR3 protein comes from TCRdb applying MiXCR to the reads. The repertoire consists of a few hundred thousand distinct CDR3 sequences, with approximately 40% occurring once and the leading ten covering around 50%. This TCR was recovered from a human donor in good health (CMV status not recorded). Some clones in this sample may be carry-over from other donors' samples. The starting material was cultured PBMCs, obtained from culture after CMV antigen stimulation. V and J are TRBV11-2 and TRBJ2-2; 8 bases line up with TRBD2. Written as DNA, the CDR3 is TGTGCCAGCAGGGCCCCGGGGGGGATCACCGGGGAGCTGTTTTTT. Translation gives CASRAPGGITGELFF.